This T cell receptor beta chain is from a study of blood T cell repertoires in COVID-19. Study-wide context: T cells, B-cell-depleted T cells, or PBMCs provided the cDNA or gDNA that served as material.

Recovery among Cohort 3 donors was established by two negative PCRs, clearance, or symptom resolution. Generated by immunoSEQ multiplex PCR, the TCRdb table keeps only in-frame clones and is missing some. The sample lists 500,000 or so clones, roughly 87% occurring once. Per germline, CDR1 SEHNR and CDR2 FQNEAQ (reference sequence). Between the trimmed V and J ends, which lost 4 bases and 1 base, there was a span of 13 bases. The CDR3 runs 15 residues. The sample was PBMCs or T cells enriched from blood (not recorded which). The receptor was derived from a young woman who had recovered from COVID-19. The rearrangement uses TRBV7-9 and TRBJ1-2; weak D call: TRBD1 (5 bases). CDR3 protein: CASSSHRGVNYGYTF. The DNA for the CDR3 is TGTGCCAGCAGCTCCCATAGGGGTGTTAACTATGGCTACACCTTC. The variable domain in full, completed from reference TRBV7-9 and TRBJ1-2, reads DTGVSQNPRHKITKRGQNVTFRCDPISEHNRLYWYRQTLGQGPEFLTYFQNEAQLEKSRLLSDRFSAERPKGSFSTLEIQRTEQGDSAMYLCASSSHRGVNYGYTFGSGTRLTVV.